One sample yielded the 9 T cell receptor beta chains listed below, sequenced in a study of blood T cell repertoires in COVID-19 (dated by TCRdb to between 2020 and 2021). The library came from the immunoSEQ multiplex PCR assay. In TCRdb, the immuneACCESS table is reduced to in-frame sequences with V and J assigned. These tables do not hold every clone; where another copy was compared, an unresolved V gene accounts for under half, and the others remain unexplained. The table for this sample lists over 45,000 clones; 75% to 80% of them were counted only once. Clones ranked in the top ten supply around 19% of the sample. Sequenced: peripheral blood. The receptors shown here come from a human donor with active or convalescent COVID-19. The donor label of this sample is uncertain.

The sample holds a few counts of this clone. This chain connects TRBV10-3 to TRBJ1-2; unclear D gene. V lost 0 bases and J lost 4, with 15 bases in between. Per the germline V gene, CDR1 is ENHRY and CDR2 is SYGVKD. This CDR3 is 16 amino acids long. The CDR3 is CAISESLNKFGYGYTF. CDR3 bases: TGTGCCATCAGTGAGTCCCTGAATAAGTTCGGCTATGGCTACACCTTC.

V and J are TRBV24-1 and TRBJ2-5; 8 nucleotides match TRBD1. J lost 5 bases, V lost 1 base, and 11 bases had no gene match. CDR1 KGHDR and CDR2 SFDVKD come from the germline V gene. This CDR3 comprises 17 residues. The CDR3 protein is CATSDFKQGTGGETQYF. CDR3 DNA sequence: TGTGCCACCAGTGATTTTAAACAGGGGACAGGAGGGGAGACCCAGTACTTC.

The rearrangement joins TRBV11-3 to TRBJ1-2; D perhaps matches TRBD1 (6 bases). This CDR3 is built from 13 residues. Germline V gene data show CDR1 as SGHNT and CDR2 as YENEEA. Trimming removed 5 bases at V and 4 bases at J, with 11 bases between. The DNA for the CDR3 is TGTGCCAGCAGCCTGACAGGTACCTATGGCTACACCTTC. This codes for CASSLTGTYGYTF.

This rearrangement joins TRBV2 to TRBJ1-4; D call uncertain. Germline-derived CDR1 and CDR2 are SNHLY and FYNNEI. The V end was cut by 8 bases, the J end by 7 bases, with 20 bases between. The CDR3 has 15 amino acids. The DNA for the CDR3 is TGTGCCAGCTTCGGGTCTTCCCCGGTGGGTGAAAAACTGTTTTTT. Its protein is CASFGSSPVGEKLFF.

CDR3 in amino acids: CASSPNQETQYF. CDR3 nucleotides: TGTGCCAGCTCACCCAACCAAGAGACCCAGTACTTC. The chain combines TRBV18 with TRBJ2-5; D gene uncertain. V shed 3 bases and J shed 0 bases, with 2 bases lying between them. CDR3 length equals 12 residues. Germline CDR1 is KGHSH and CDR2 is LQKENI.

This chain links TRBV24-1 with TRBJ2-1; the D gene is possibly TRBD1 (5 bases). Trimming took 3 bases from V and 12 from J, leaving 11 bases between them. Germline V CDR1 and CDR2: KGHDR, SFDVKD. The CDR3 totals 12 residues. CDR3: CATSDPRVGQFF. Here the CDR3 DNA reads TGTGCCACCAGTGATCCCAGGGTGGGGCAGTTCTTC.

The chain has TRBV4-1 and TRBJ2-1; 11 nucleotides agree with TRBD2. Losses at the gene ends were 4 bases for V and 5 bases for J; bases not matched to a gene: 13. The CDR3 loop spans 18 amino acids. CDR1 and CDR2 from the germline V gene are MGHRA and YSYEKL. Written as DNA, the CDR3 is TGCGCCAGCAGCCCCACTAGCGGGAGTGGACGGGGGGACAATGAGCAGTTCTTC. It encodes CASSPTSGSGRGDNEQFF.

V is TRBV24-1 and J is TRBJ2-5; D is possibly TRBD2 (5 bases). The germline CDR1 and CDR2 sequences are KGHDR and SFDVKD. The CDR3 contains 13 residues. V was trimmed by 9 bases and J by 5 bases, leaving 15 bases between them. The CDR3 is CATSRGPSETQYF. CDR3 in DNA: TGTGCCACCTCCCGCGGGCCGTCGGAGACCCAGTACTTC.

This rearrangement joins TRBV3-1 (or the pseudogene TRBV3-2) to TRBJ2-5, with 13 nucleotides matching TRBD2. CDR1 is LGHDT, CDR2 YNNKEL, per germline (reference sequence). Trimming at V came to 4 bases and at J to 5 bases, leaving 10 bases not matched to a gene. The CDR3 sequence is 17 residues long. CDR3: CASSPGLAGEIVETQYF. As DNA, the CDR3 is TGTGCCAGCAGCCCCGGACTAGCGGGAGAGATTGTGGAGACCCAGTACTTC.